A single sample gave rise to the 23 T cell receptor beta chains below, sequenced in a study of tumor-infiltrating lymphocytes in primary liver carcinoma (dated 2017 in TCRdb). Total RNA and DNA were co-extracted without cell sorting from roughly 20-30 mg of bulk tissue using the AllPrep DNA/RNA mini kit. The run used an Illumina HiSeq 2500. Starting from around 500 ng total RNA, TCRbeta-specific cDNA was produced by reverse transcription with a constant-region primer and ProtoScript II reverse transcriptase. Three nested multiplex PCR rounds, following a slightly modified ARM-PCR procedure, were used to build the TCRbeta libraries. The first two PCR rounds used multiplex TRBV1-TRBV30 forward primers with a Cbeta reverse primer, each for about 9 cycles. Using fastp at Q25 and MiXCR, TCRdb reprocessed the public reads and kept productive beta chains. When rows share a CDR3 protein, they turn into one entry using the most common DNA and genes. Recorded for this sample are over 95,000 distinct CDR3 sequences; more than 60% of them occurred a single time. The top ten constitute around 8.8% of the sample.

Sequencing was performed on liver tumor tissue from sampling region 5. This specimen's cell subset or site label, interpreted: tumor region T5, tumor centre. Every receptor here comes from a woman aged 60 to 75 with primary liver carcinoma and hepatitis B virus infection.

V is TRBV29-1 and J is TRBJ2-7; 9 nucleotides align to TRBD1. J lost 3 bases, V lost 8 bases, and 14 bases had no gene match. The germline V gene has CDR1 SQVTM and CDR2 ANQGSEA. This CDR3 spans 15 amino acids. The CDR3 region has the DNA TGCAGCATCCGACGGACAGGGGCTTATGGCTACGAGCAGTACTTC. It translates to CSIRRTGAYGYEQYF.

On this clonotype: This could be a read error, since a much larger clone is one nucleotide away. The rearrangement links TRBV5-6 to TRBJ2-7; 14 bases map to TRBD2. Losses at the gene ends were 8 bases for V and 6 bases for J; bases not matched to a gene: 7. This CDR3 is built from 14 residues. Germline loops: CDR1 SGHDT, CDR2 YYEEEE. The CDR3 region is CARSRTSGRSEQYF. The CDR3 nucleotides are TGTGCCAGGAGCAGGACTAGCGGGAGGTCCGAGCAGTACTTC.

On this clonotype: A junction end diverges from the germline sequence, so it may reflect a read error. The chain recombines TRBV6-2 or TRBV6-3 with TRBJ2-7; a weak D match, TRBD2 (6 bases). Germline assignment: CDR1 MNHEY and CDR2 SVGEGT. This CDR3 region has 16 residues. The CDR3 protein is CASRTPGAGFSYEQYF. In DNA form, the CDR3 reads TGCGCCAGCAGGACCCCCGGCGCGGGGTTCTCCTACGAGCAGTACTTC.

V gene TRBV5-1 combines with J gene TRBJ1-1, with a tentative D call TRBD1 (6 bases). The germline V gene has CDR1 SGHRS and CDR2 YFSETQ. There are 14 residues in the CDR3. V shed 3 bases and J shed 3 bases, with 12 bases lying between them. The DNA for the CDR3 is TGCGCCAGCAGCTCGAGGGGGGCCGACACTGAAGCTTTCTTT. Translation gives CASSSRGADTEAFF.

A word on this clonotype: A much larger clone differs by one base, so this may be a read error. This chain links TRBV28 with TRBJ2-7; 8 bases line up with TRBD2. CDR1 and CDR2 (germline): MDHEN, SYDVKM. There are 14 residues in the CDR3. This CDR3 reads CASKRLSTGGPPEV. In DNA form, the CDR3 reads TGTGCCAGCAAGAGGTTATCCACGGGAGGGCCTCCGGAGGTC.

This clonotype has just a few counts. The chain combines TRBV7-3 with TRBJ2-6, with 15 positions matching TRBD2. Germline V gene data show CDR1 as SGHTA and CDR2 as FQGTGA. The CDR3 totals 21 residues. The J segment lost 3 bases and the V segment lost 5 bases, leaving 14 bases of the junction unmatched. CDR3 bases: TGTGCCAGCAGCCCCCGAGGTCCAGGGACTAGCGGGAGGAGTGGGGCCAACGTCCTGACTTTC. Its protein product is CASSPRGPGTSGRSGANVLTF.

This clonotype was detected many times. In DNA form, the CDR3 reads TGTGCCAGCAGTTCCTCACTTACCTACGAGCAGTACTTC. Residues: CASSSSLTYEQYF. This chain connects TRBV6-5 to TRBJ2-7, with D uncertain. CDR1 is MNHEY, CDR2 SVGAGI, per germline. This CDR3 has 13 amino acids. Trimming took off 4 bases at V and 2 bases at J, with 9 bases between the two ends.

This clonotype was detected only once. A much larger clonotype is one base distant, so this may be a read error. The chain couples TRBV6-1 to TRBJ2-3; no clear D gene. Germline V CDR1 and CDR2: MNHNS, SASEGT. The CDR3 is 15 amino acids. This CDR3 is CASNEYYSSTDTQYF. The CDR3 region has the DNA TGTGCCAGCAATGAATACTACAGCAGCACAGATACGCAGTATTTT.

Note on this clonotype: This is likely a read error, given that the CDR3 carries no conserved phenylalanine or tryptophan at its end. The chain uses TRBV11-2 and TRBJ2-3, with 7 bases aligning to TRBD2. Germline loops: CDR1 SGHAT, CDR2 FQNNGV. J gave up 6 bases and V 1 base, and 13 bases lay outside the gene matches. This CDR3 is built from 17 residues. The CDR3 nucleotides read TGTGCCAGCAGCTTAGGGGGACTAACGTACACATCGGATACGCAGTATTTG. This translates into CASSLGGLTYTSDTQYL.

There are a few counts of this clonotype. The V gene is TRBV5-1, the J gene TRBJ2-5; 14 nucleotides line up with TRBD2. The germline V gene encodes CDR1 SGHRS and CDR2 YFSETQ. The CDR3 is made up of 17 amino acids. The J segment lost 1 base and the V segment lost 4 bases, leaving 6 bases of the junction unmatched. The CDR3 coding sequence is TGCGCCAGCAGCGCGCCGGGACTAGCGGGGGTCCAAGAGACCCAGTACTTC. Its protein is CASSAPGLAGVQETQYF.

Note on this clonotype: Its ends do not fully match the called genes, so a read error is possible. J is TRBJ1-4 and V is TRBV4-2, with a weak D call TRBD1 (5 bases). Germline V gene lookup returns CDR1 LGHNA and CDR2 YNFKEQ. This CDR3 has 14 residues. The CDR3 DNA reads as TGTGTCAGCAGCCAGCCAGACAGAAATGAAAAACTGTTTTTT. Translation gives CVSSQPDRNEKLFF.

This clonotype was seen just once. Sequence at one end of the junction differs from germline and may be a read error. V is TRBV24-1 and J is TRBJ2-1, with 8 bases that match TRBD2. The length of the CDR3 is 16 residues. Germline CDR1 reads KGHDR; CDR2 reads SFDVKD. CDR3 loop: CATSDSSGSAYNEQFF. DNA of the CDR3: TGTGCCACCAGTGATTCCAGCGGGAGTGCGTACAATGAGCAGTTCTTT.

The rearrangement joins TRBV5-6 to TRBJ2-2, with 9 bases identical to TRBD2. Trimming removed 4 bases from V and 4 bases from J; junction bases left unmatched: 8. The V gene's germline CDR1 is SGHDT and CDR2 YYEEEE. The length of the CDR3 is 16 residues. The CDR3 region is CASSLEHSGSTGELFF. As DNA, the CDR3 is TGTGCCAGCAGCCTGGAACATAGCGGGAGCACCGGGGAGCTGTTTTTT.

The V call is TRBV29-1, the J call TRBJ2-1, with TRBD2 identical over 7 bases. Losses at the gene ends were 3 bases for V and 7 bases for J; bases not matched to a gene: 9. From germline, CDR1 is SQVTM and CDR2 ANQGSEA. There are 14 residues in the CDR3. The CDR3 reads CSVEPCGRLNEQFF. The CDR3 coding sequence is TGCAGCGTTGAGCCCTGCGGGAGATTGAATGAGCAGTTCTTC.

CDR3 protein: CAISDSGVKTEAFF. The CDR3 bases are TGTGCCATCAGTGACTCGGGTGTTAAGACTGAAGCTTTCTTT. The rearrangement links TRBV10-3 to TRBJ1-1, with no clear D. The CDR3 has 14 residues. The germline V gene encodes CDR1 ENHRY and CDR2 SYGVKD. Trimming removed 3 bases at V and 5 bases at J, with 13 bases between.

In regard to this clonotype: Just one base apart from a much larger clone, this may be a read error. CDR3 nucleotide sequence: TGTGCCAGCTGTCGAGGGACAGGGACACAAGAGACCCAGTACTTC. Its protein is CASCRGTGTQETQYF. The chain couples TRBV12-3 or TRBV12-4 to TRBJ2-5, with TRBD1 matching 9 bases. The J segment lost 2 bases and the V segment lost 8 bases, leaving 9 bases of the junction unmatched. The CDR3 is 15 residues long.

This clonotype was seen many times. The CDR3 DNA is TGTGCCAGCAGTTACCGGGAGACTGATACGCAGTATTTT. The encoded protein is CASSYRETDTQYF. The chain uses TRBV6-2 or TRBV6-3 and TRBJ2-3, with a tentative D call TRBD2 (6 bases). Trimming pared 2 bases from V and 6 bases from J, leaving 9 bases between. The CDR3 covers 13 residues. CDR1 and CDR2 from the germline V gene are MNHEY and SVGEGT.

Remarks on this clonotype: Germline is not matched at one junction end, which may reflect a read error. The rearrangement links TRBV7-8 to TRBJ2-7, with TRBD1 identical over 9 bases. Germline loops: CDR1 SGHVS, CDR2 FQNEAQ. This CDR3 comprises 18 residues. CDR3 sequence (DNA): TGTGCCAGCAGCTTAGTGTGGGGGGGGACAGGGCGCGCCTATGAGCAGTACTTC. Encoded protein: CASSLVWGGTGRAYEQYF.

The genes are TRBV10-2 and TRBJ2-1; possible D gene TRBD2, 5 bases. Trimming pared 2 bases from V and 15 bases from J, leaving 17 bases between. Germline-derived CDR1 and CDR2 are WSHSY and SAAADI. CDR3 size: 13 residues. DNA of the CDR3: TGCGCCAGCAGTGAGACGGCCTACAATGAGGGGTTCTTC. Translation: CASSETAYNEGFF.

To note about this clonotype: This sequence may be a read error, since a much larger clone differs from it by one base. This chain uses TRBV7-9 with TRBJ2-5, with 8 bases lining up with TRBD1. This CDR3 is built from 15 residues. Germline-derived CDR1 and CDR2 are SEHNR and FQNEAQ (reference sequence). CDR3 region: CAISPGRTGLETQYF. The CDR3 coding sequence is TGTGCCATCAGCCCCGGTAGGACAGGGTTGGAGACCCAGTACTTC.

To note about this clonotype: At one end the junction does not follow the germline gene, possibly because of a read error. This sequence joins TRBV6-6 and TRBJ2-3, with 7 bases aligning to TRBD1. Germline V CDR1 and CDR2: MNHNY, SVGAGI (reference sequence). There are 17 residues in the CDR3. The CDR3 nucleotides are TGTGCCAACAGTTACGAACAGGGGACAGCGTTCACATATACGCAGTATTTT. Residues: CANSYEQGTAFTYTQYF.

Of note for this clonotype: A read error may produce the germline difference seen at one junction end. This chain joins TRBV12-3 or TRBV12-4 and TRBJ2-3; D is possibly TRBD1 (5 bases). This CDR3 contains 16 residues. As DNA, the CDR3 is TGTGCAAGCAGTTTAGGAGTCTCCCCACAGGTTGATACGCAGAATTTT. Its translation: CASSLGVSPQVDTQNF.

Comments on this clonotype: One end of the junction varies from germline; a read error may be responsible. The chain joins TRBV11-2 to TRBJ1-4; TRBD1 is a possible D gene (5 bases). The CDR3 sequence is 18 residues long. CDR1 and CDR2 from the germline V gene are SGHAT and FQNNGV. CDR3 sequence (DNA): TGTGCCGGCAGCTCGATAGGGACCACTCGAGCAACTAATGAAAGACTGTTTTTT. This translates into CAGSSIGTTRATNERLFF.